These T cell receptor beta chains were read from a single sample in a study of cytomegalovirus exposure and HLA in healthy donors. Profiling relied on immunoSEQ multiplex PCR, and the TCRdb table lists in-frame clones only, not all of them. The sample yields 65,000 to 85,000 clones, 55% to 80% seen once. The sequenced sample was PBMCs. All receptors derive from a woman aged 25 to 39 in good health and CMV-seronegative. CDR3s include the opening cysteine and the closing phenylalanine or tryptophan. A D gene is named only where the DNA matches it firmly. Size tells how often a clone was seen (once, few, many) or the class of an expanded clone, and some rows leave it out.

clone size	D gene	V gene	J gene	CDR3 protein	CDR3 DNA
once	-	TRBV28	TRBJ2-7	CASSLLAGQTYEQYF	TGTGCCAGCAGTTTATTGGCAGGGCAGACCTACGAGCAGTACTTC
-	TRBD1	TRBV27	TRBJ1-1	CASRNEGAEVSTEAFF	TGTGCCAGCAGGAATGAGGGGGCCGAGGTTTCTACTGAAGCTTTCTTT
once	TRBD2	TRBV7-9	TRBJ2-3	CASSPDSSGGAHTQYF	TGTGCCAGCAGCCCGGACTCTAGCGGGGGGGCACATACGCAGTATTTT
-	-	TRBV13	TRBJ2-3	CASSSTSTDTQYF	TGTGCCAGCAGCTCGACTAGCACAGATACGCAGTATTTT
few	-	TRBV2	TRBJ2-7	CASSERGGLYEQYF	TGTGCCAGCAGTGAACGCGGGGGCCTTTACGAGCAGTACTTC
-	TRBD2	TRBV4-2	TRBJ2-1	CASSPERGARRGEQFF	TGTGCCAGCAGCCCGGAGCGGGGGGCCCGACGGGGTGAGCAGTTCTTC
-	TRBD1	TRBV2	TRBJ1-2	CASRDRGLGGYTF	TGTGCCAGCAGGGACAGGGGATTGGGCGGCTACACCTTC
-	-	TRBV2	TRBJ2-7	CASTPANVNEQYF	TGTGCCAGCACCCCCGCGAACGTCAACGAGCAGTACTTC
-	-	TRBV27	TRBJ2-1	CASSLFLSEDEQFF	TGTGCCAGCAGCTTATTCCTAAGCGAGGATGAGCAGTTCTTC
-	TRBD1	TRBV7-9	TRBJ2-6	CASSSRDRGSGANVLTF	TGTGCCAGCAGTTCCCGGGACAGGGGCTCTGGGGCCAACGTCCTGACTTTC
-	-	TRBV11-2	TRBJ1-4	CASSPDSATNEKLFF	TGTGCCAGCAGCCCGGACAGTGCAACTAATGAAAAACTGTTTTTT
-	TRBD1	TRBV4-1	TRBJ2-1	CASRSGTVYNEQFF	TGCGCCAGCAGATCCGGGACAGTCTACAATGAGCAGTTCTTC
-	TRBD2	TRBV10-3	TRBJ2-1	CAIRDGTSGDHNEQFF	TGTGCCATCAGAGACGGGACTAGCGGGGACCACAATGAGCAGTTCTTC
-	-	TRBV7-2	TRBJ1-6	CASRREGWGNSPLHF	TGTGCCAGCAGACGGGAGGGTTGGGGTAATTCACCCCTCCACTTT
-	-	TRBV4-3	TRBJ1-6	CASSQVAYRDSPLHF	TGCGCCAGCAGCCAAGTGGCGTACAGGGACTCACCCCTCCACTTT
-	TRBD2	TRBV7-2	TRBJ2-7	CASRPAGGTYEQYF	TGTGCCAGCAGGCCAGCGGGGGGGACCTACGAGCAGTACTTC
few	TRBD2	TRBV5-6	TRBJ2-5	CASTSSGGFGGETQYF	TGTGCCAGCACCTCTAGCGGGGGATTCGGCGGGGAGACCCAGTACTTC
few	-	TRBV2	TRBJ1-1	CASTLEGDTEAFF	TGTGCCAGCACCCTAGAGGGGGACACTGAAGCTTTCTTT
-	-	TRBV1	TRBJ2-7	CTSSQDSEQYF	TGCACCAGCAGCCAAGACAGCGAGCAGTACTTC
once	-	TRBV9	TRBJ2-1	CASSVGGGAKGNEQFF	TGTGCCAGCAGCGTAGGTGGGGGGGCCAAGGGGAATGAGCAGTTCTTC
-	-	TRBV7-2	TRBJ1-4	CASRETGTGEKLFF	TGTGCCAGCAGGGAGACCGGGACTGGAGAAAAACTGTTTTTT
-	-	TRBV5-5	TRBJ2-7	CASSLALGGYEQYF	TGTGCCAGCAGCTTGGCCTTAGGAGGCTACGAGCAGTACTTC
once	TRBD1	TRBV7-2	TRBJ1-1	CASSPLGQGSTEAFF	TGTGCCAGCAGCCCCTTGGGACAGGGTAGCACTGAAGCTTTCTTT
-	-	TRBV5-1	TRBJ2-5	CASSLGTGTPQEAQYF	TGCGCCAGCAGCTTAGGAACAGGGACCCCGCAAGAGGCCCAGTACTTC
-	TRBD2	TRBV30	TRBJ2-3	CAWLAGNTDTQYF	TGTGCCTGGCTAGCGGGGAACACAGATACGCAGTATTTT
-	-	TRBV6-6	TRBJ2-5	CASGSLDFSVTQYF	TGTGCCAGCGGGAGCTTGGACTTTAGTGTAACCCAGTACTTC
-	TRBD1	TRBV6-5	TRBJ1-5	CASSRQGGGQPQHF	TGTGCCAGCAGTCGACAGGGGGGGGGTCAGCCCCAGCATTTT
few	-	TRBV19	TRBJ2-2	CASSPRLASLGELFF	TGTGCCAGTAGTCCCCGCCTAGCCTCTCTAGGGGAGCTGTTTTTT
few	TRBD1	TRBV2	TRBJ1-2	CASSRQGNGYTF	TGTGCCAGCAGTCGACAGGGGAATGGCTACACCTTC
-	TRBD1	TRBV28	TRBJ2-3	CASSQQGAPHTQYF	TGTGCCAGCAGCCAACAGGGGGCTCCCCATACGCAGTATTTT
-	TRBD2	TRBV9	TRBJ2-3	CASSPGLAPTDTQYF	TGTGCCAGCAGCCCGGGACTAGCGCCTACAGATACGCAGTATTTT
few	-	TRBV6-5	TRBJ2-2	CASSYSKLTGELFF	TGTGCCAGCAGTTACTCGAAACTCACCGGGGAGCTGTTTTTT
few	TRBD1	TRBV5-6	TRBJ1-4	CASSLWGQSNEKLFF	TGTGCCAGCAGCTTGTGGGGACAGTCTAATGAAAAACTGTTTTTT
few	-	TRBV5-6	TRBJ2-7	CASSLVGEGAYEQYF	TGTGCCAGCAGCTTAGTCGGGGAAGGAGCGTACGAGCAGTACTTC
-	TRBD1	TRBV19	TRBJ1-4	CASTQDRGHEKLFF	TGTGCCAGTACCCAAGACAGGGGGCACGAAAAACTGTTTTTT
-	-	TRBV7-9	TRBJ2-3	CASSPGGWGDTQYF	TGTGCCAGCAGCCCAGGGGGGTGGGGAGATACGCAGTATTTT
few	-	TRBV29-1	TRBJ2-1	CSVEDRLYNEQFF	TGCAGCGTTGAGGACAGACTATACAATGAGCAGTTCTTC
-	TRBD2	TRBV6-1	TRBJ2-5	CASSASRTSGVQETQYF	TGTGCCAGCAGTGCCTCTAGGACTAGCGGGGTACAAGAGACCCAGTACTTC
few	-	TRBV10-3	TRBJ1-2	CAISESIGYGYTF	TGTGCCATCAGTGAGTCGATCGGTTATGGCTACACCTTC